One and the same sample provided the 10 T cell receptor beta chains below, sequenced in a study of cytomegalovirus exposure and HLA in healthy donors. The PCR employed 60 Vbeta primers together with 13 Jbeta primers. The data were produced by immunoSEQ multiplex PCR, yet TCRdb's version contains in-frame clones alone and is incomplete. Among some 100,000 clones listed, 75% were seen once. The specimen sequenced was PBMCs. The receptor set was obtained from a man aged 45-60 years in good health and CMV-seronegative.

The chain uses TRBV27 and TRBJ2-5, with 12 positions matching TRBD2. Trimming at V came to 5 bases and at J to 2 bases, leaving 3 bases not matched to a gene. CDR1 and CDR2 from the germline V gene are MNHEY and SMNVEV (reference sequence). The CDR3 loop spans 15 amino acids. In DNA, the CDR3 is TGTGCCAGCAGTCGGACTAGCGGGGTACAAGAGACCCAGTACTTC. It yields the protein CASSRTSGVQETQYF.

V gene TRBV5-6 combines with J gene TRBJ2-6; TRBD1 might be the D (6 bases). The CDR3 loop spans 18 amino acids. CDR1 SGHDT and CDR2 YYEEEE come from the germline V gene. Trimming pared 6 bases from V and 0 bases from J, leaving 19 bases between. CDR3 protein: CASTSIRTAGSGANVLTF. In DNA, the CDR3 is TGTGCCAGCACCTCTATCAGGACAGCCGGCTCTGGGGCCAACGTCCTGACTTTC.

CDR3 in amino acids: CASSLGGASYGYTF. The CDR3 DNA is TGTGCCAGCAGTCTAGGGGGCGCCTCCTATGGCTACACCTTC. This rearrangement joins TRBV28 to TRBJ1-2, with 7 positions matching TRBD1. V was clipped by 5 bases and J by 4 bases; unmatched bases: 7. Germline V gene lookup returns CDR1 MDHEN and CDR2 SYDVKM. The CDR3 sequence is 14 residues long.

The chain joins TRBV5-1 to TRBJ1-5; a weak D match, TRBD1 (5 bases). The CDR3 spans 13 residues. Between the trimmed V and J ends, which lost 2 bases and 4 bases, there was a span of 7 bases. Germline V CDR1 and CDR2: SGHRS, YFSETQ. The DNA for the CDR3 is TGCGCCAGCAGCTTTGACAGTAATCAGCCCCAGCATTTT. This gives the protein CASSFDSNQPQHF.

V is TRBV4-3 and J is TRBJ2-7; 8 positions agree with TRBD2. J lost 0 bases, V lost 1 base, and 5 bases had no gene match. This CDR3 comprises 16 residues. Germline CDR1 LGHNA, CDR2 YSLEER. The CDR3 nucleotides are TGCGCCAGCAGCCAAGCTGCAGCGGGAGTCTCCTACGAGCAGTACTTC. This codes for CASSQAAAGVSYEQYF.

For this clone: One end of the junction fails to match germline, which may point to a read error. The chain joins TRBV28 to TRBJ2-5; possibly TRBD2 for D (5 bases). The CDR3 runs 17 residues. From germline, CDR1 is MDHEN and CDR2 SYDVKM. CDR3 in amino acids: CASRLSRRPPTGETQYF. CDR3 coding DNA: TGTGCCAGCAGATTATCGCGGAGACCCCCGACGGGGGAGACCCAGTACTTC.

The chain employs TRBV19 and TRBJ2-7, with TRBD2 matching 7 bases. The CDR3 length is 13 residues. From germline, CDR1 is LNHDA and CDR2 SQIVND (reference sequence). V trimming: 1 base; J trimming: 3 bases; junction bases outside the gene matches: 0. For the CDR3, the DNA is TGTGCCAGTAGTATAGGGGAGGGCTACGAGCAGTACTTC. Amino acid sequence: CASSIGEGYEQYF.

As DNA, the CDR3 is TGCGCCAGCAGCCAAGTGCAGCGTGGAGAGACCCAGTACTTC. Its protein product is CASSQVQRGETQYF. The gene calls are TRBV4-1 and TRBJ2-5; D is undetermined. The V gene lost 1 base and the J gene lost 4 bases, with 10 bases spanning the gap. The germline gives CDR1 MGHRA, CDR2 YSYEKL. This CDR3 is built from 14 residues.

The rearrangement uses TRBV28 and TRBJ1-5, with a tentative D call TRBD1 (5 bases). Per germline, CDR1 MDHEN and CDR2 SYDVKM. V was shortened by 7 bases and J by 2 bases, with 21 bases between the two germline ends. This CDR3 region has 17 residues. CDR3 protein: CASTKGRVGLGNQPQHF. The CDR3 bases are TGTGCCAGCACCAAGGGCAGGGTAGGTCTGGGCAATCAGCCCCAGCATTTT. Combining the CDR3 with reference TRBV28 and TRBJ1-5 gives the whole variable domain DVKVTQSSRYLVKRTGEKVFLECVQDMDHENMFWYRQDPGLGLRLIYFSYDVKMKEKGDIPEGYSVSREKKERFSLILESASTNQTSMYLCASTKGRVGLGNQPQHFGDGTRLSIL.

The V call is TRBV7-9, the J call TRBJ1-1, with a possible D match to TRBD1 (6 bases). The CDR3 has 14 residues. The V end was cut by 6 bases, the J end by 1 base, with 12 bases between. Germline-derived CDR1 and CDR2 are SEHNR and FQNEAQ (reference sequence). CDR3 in DNA: TGTGCCAGCAGGCAGGGGAATGGGAACACTGAAGCTTTCTTT. It is translated as CASRQGNGNTEAFF.